This entry lists 13 T cell receptor beta chains sequenced from one sample in a study of fetal regulatory T cell absence and autoimmunity. Method: immunoSEQ multiplex PCR; TCRdb's copy keeps in-frame clones and lacks some. The repertoire holds about 50,000 clones, with approximately 83% as singletons. The sample was cord blood. These receptors all stem from a newborn boy with IPEX syndrome.

This chain uses TRBV6-1 with TRBJ1-5; 7 positions match TRBD1. CDR1 and CDR2 (germline): MNHNS, SASEGT. The CDR3 sequence is 14 residues long. J lost 5 bases, V lost 6 bases, and 7 bases had no gene match. CDR3 sequence: CASRRQGGDQPQHF. As DNA, the CDR3 is TGTGCCAGCAGACGACAGGGAGGGGATCAGCCCCAGCATTTT.

The chain has TRBV29-1 and TRBJ2-4; weak D call: TRBD2 (7 bases). The CDR3 length is 14 residues. V was pared by 7 bases and J by 8 bases, with 21 bases between. The germline gives CDR1 SQVTM, CDR2 ANQGSEA. CDR3 region: CSARGGEKGYIQYF. CDR3 DNA: TGCAGCGCCCGAGGGGGGGAGAAGGGATACATTCAGTACTTC.

The chain uses TRBV6-1 and TRBJ1-6, with D unclear. There are 13 residues in the CDR3. In germline, CDR1 is MNHNS, CDR2 SASEGT. V lost 2 bases to trimming and J lost 7 bases, with 6 bases between them. The chain's CDR3 is CASSEQENSPLHF. For the CDR3, the DNA is TGTGCCAGCAGTGAACAAGAGAATTCACCCCTCCACTTT.

The chain is built from TRBV7-6 and TRBJ2-1, with D perhaps being TRBD1 or TRBD2 (5 bases each). CDR1 is SGHVS, CDR2 FNYEAQ, per germline. CDR3 size: 13 residues. V lost 2 bases, J lost 8 bases, and 10 bases lay in between. CDR3: CASSLSLGDEQFF. The CDR3 DNA sequence: TGTGCCAGCAGCTTAAGTTTGGGGGATGAGCAGTTCTTC.

J is TRBJ2-7 and V is TRBV30; no clear D. Germline V gene data show CDR1 as GTSNPN and CDR2 as SVGIG (reference sequence). V shed 4 bases and J shed 4 bases, with 20 bases lying between them. This CDR3 is built from 15 residues. The CDR3 loop is CAWNHRETPLYEQYF. The CDR3 bases are TGTGCCTGGAACCATCGAGAGACCCCTTTATACGAGCAGTACTTC.

The chain is built from TRBV9 and TRBJ2-3; D not resolved. Trimming removed 5 bases at V and 3 bases at J, with 4 bases between. Germline assignment: CDR1 SGDLS and CDR2 YYNGEE. The CDR3 consists of 11 residues. Here the CDR3 reads CASSFTDTQYF. CDR3 DNA: TGTGCCAGCAGTTTTACAGATACGCAGTATTTT.

The sample holds one count of this clone. V gene TRBV5-5 combines with J gene TRBJ1-2; 9 bases are a match to TRBD1. The CDR3 has 17 amino acids. The J segment lost 1 base and the V segment lost 2 bases, leaving 9 bases of the junction unmatched. CDR1 SGHKS and CDR2 YYEKEE come from the germline V gene (reference sequence). CDR3 bases: TGTGCCAGCAGCTTACAGGGGGCCTCACCCCGTAACTATGGCTACACCTTC. Translation gives CASSLQGASPRNYGYTF.

V gene TRBV7-6 combines with J gene TRBJ1-2, with D possibly matching TRBD1 (5 bases). CDR3 length: 13 amino acids. Germline lookup yields CDR1 SGHVS and CDR2 FNYEAQ. V dropped 1 base and J dropped 5 bases, with 8 bases sitting between them. Here the CDR3 reads CASSLGQGYGYTF. The CDR3 nucleotides read TGTGCCAGCAGCTTAGGGCAGGGATATGGCTACACCTTC.

The V call is TRBV5-1, the J call TRBJ2-4; D is undetermined. The V end was cut by 2 bases, the J end by 5 bases, with 14 bases between. This CDR3 contains 15 residues. Germline CDR1 reads SGHRS; CDR2 reads YFSETQ. CDR3 DNA: TGCGCCAGCAGCTTATATTTCGGGCAGCAAAACATTCAGTACTTC. This codes for CASSLYFGQQNIQYF.

The chain is built from TRBV2 and TRBJ1-5; no clear D gene. Per germline, CDR1 SNHLY and CDR2 FYNNEI. Trimming stripped 6 bases from V and 3 bases from J, with 9 bases between. The CDR3 has 13 residues. Here the CDR3 DNA reads TGTGCCAGCAGACGGAAGCCCAATCAGCCCCAGCATTTT. Its translation is CASRRKPNQPQHF. The whole variable domain, filled in from reference TRBV2 and TRBJ1-5, reads EPEVTQTPSHQVTQMGQEVILRCVPISNHLYFYWYRQILGQKVEFLVSFYNNEISEKSEIFDDQFSVERPDGSNFTLKIRSTKLEDSAMYFCASRRKPNQPQHFGDGTRLSIL.

The rearrangement joins TRBV4-1 to TRBJ2-5; no clear D. This CDR3 comprises 11 residues. Trimming pared 6 bases from V and 3 bases from J, leaving 5 bases between. CDR1 and CDR2 from the germline V gene are MGHRA and YSYEKL. This chain's CDR3 is CASSNEETQYF. The CDR3 DNA reads as TGCGCCAGCAGTAACGAAGAGACCCAGTACTTC.

The chain uses TRBV5-1 and TRBJ1-5, with a weak D call TRBD1 (6 bases). V lost 0 bases to trimming and J lost 0 bases, with 13 bases between them. The CDR3 has 17 amino acids. Per the germline V gene, CDR1 is SGHRS and CDR2 is YFSETQ. CDR3 region: CASSLVLGQYSNQPQHF. The CDR3 bases are TGCGCCAGCAGCTTGGTTCTGGGACAATATAGCAATCAGCCCCAGCATTTT.

The V and J genes are TRBV11-3 and TRBJ1-3; maybe TRBD1 (6 bases). From germline, CDR1 is SGHNT and CDR2 YENEEA. V was cut by 4 bases and J by 3 bases, with 10 bases left in between. This CDR3 region has 14 residues. CDR3 in amino acids: CASSSRDIGNTIYF. CDR3 nucleotide sequence: TGTGCCAGCAGCTCTCGGGACATTGGAAACACCATATATTTT.